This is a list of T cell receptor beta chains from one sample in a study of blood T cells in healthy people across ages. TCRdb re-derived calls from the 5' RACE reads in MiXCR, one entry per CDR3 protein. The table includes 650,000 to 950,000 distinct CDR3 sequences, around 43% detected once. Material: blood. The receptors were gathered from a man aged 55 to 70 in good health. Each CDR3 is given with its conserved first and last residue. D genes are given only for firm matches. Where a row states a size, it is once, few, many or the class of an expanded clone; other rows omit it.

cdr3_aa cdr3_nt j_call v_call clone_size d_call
CSARGLTTNEQFF TGCAGTGCTAGAGGCCTTACCACGAATGAGCAGTTCTTC TRBJ2-1 TRBV20-1 NA NA
CASSEGRTAGFLGTDTQYF TGTGCCAGCAGTGAAGGCCGGACGGCAGGGTTTTTGGGCACAGATACGCAGTATTTT TRBJ2-3 TRBV2 NA NA
CASSPKARQGASYNSPLHF TGTGCCAGCAGTCCTAAGGCGAGACAGGGTGCATCCTATAATTCACCCCTCCACTTT TRBJ1-6 TRBV6-1 NA TRBD1
CATSESGASTDTQYF TGTGCCACCAGTGAGTCTGGGGCTAGCACAGATACGCAGTATTTT TRBJ2-3 TRBV24-1 NA NA
CASSLDGGALSPQYF TGTGCCAGCAGCTTAGACGGGGGGGCCCTGAGCCCCCAGTATTTT TRBJ2-3 TRBV7-7 few TRBD2
CASSPLTPESNYNEQFF TGCGCCAGCAGCCCCCTCACGCCCGAGTCAAATTACAATGAGCAGTTCTTC TRBJ2-1 TRBV5-1 few NA
CASREGITEAFF TGTGCCAGCCGGGAGGGGATCACTGAAGCTTTCTTT TRBJ1-1 TRBV6-6 NA NA
CAISPGTPEQYF TGTGCCATCAGCCCCGGGACGCCCGAGCAGTACTTC TRBJ2-7 TRBV10-3 NA NA
CASSWGQGIYNEQFF TGTGCCAGCAGTTGGGGTCAGGGGATCTACAATGAGCAGTTCTTC TRBJ2-1 TRBV28 NA NA
CSAPLIKETQYF TGCAGTGCCCCGCTGATCAAAGAGACCCAGTACTTC TRBJ2-5 TRBV20-1 NA NA
CASRRDRDNEQFF TGTGCCAGCAGGCGGGACCGTGACAATGAGCAGTTCTTC TRBJ2-1 TRBV6-5 NA NA
CASSKIGGGMNTEAFF TGTGCCAGCAGCAAAATAGGGGGCGGCATGAACACTGAAGCTTTCTTT TRBJ1-1 TRBV7-9 NA TRBD1
CASSTAGGPYNEQFF TGTGCTAGTAGTACGGCGGGGGGGCCCTACAATGAGCAGTTCTTC TRBJ2-1 TRBV9 few TRBD2
CASSRGRVQPQHF TGTGCCAGCAGCCGGGGCAGGGTTCAGCCCCAGCATTTT TRBJ1-5 TRBV27 NA NA
CAWSIDRAYGYTF TGTGCCTGGAGTATAGATCGGGCCTATGGCTACACCTTC TRBJ1-2 TRBV30 few NA
CASSPGGASTYEQYF TGTGCCAGCAGCCCCGGGGGGGCTAGCACCTACGAGCAGTACTTC TRBJ2-7 TRBV7-2 NA TRBD2
CASSVASLAYNEQFF TGTGCCAGCAGCGTCGCAAGTCTCGCCTACAATGAGCAGTTCTTC TRBJ2-1 TRBV7-2 NA NA
CASSPTGLTYEQYF TGTGCCAGCAGCCCAACAGGACTAACCTACGAGCAGTACTTC TRBJ2-7 TRBV7-9 few NA
CASSRGLAGRFKETQYF TGTGCCAGCAGCCGGGGACTAGCGGGGCGATTTAAAGAGACCCAGTACTTC TRBJ2-5 TRBV6-2/TRBV6-3 NA TRBD2
CASSKQGAGEKLFF TGTGCCAGCAGCAAACAGGGGGCCGGAGAAAAACTGTTTTTT TRBJ1-4 TRBV6-6 few TRBD1
CSARLSRGLPWETQYF TGCAGTGCTAGGCTTAGTCGGGGGCTGCCCTGGGAGACCCAGTACTTC TRBJ2-5 TRBV20-1 once NA
CASSERTGAAEQFF TGTGCCAGCAGCGAACGGACAGGGGCGGCTGAGCAGTTCTTC TRBJ2-1 TRBV12-3/TRBV12-4 NA TRBD1
CANVPLGQGYTEAFF TGTGCCAACGTACCTCTCGGACAGGGATACACTGAAGCTTTCTTT TRBJ1-1 TRBV12-3/TRBV12-4 NA TRBD1
CASRPTGGPDGYTF TGTGCCAGTAGGCCGACAGGGGGACCGGATGGCTACACCTTC TRBJ1-2 TRBV19 few TRBD1
CASSQGFGNEQFF TGCGCCAGCAGCCAAGGTTTTGGCAATGAGCAGTTCTTC TRBJ2-1 TRBV4-3 NA NA
CASSRRGAFDNEQYF TGTGCCAGCAGCCGTAGGGGGGCCTTCGACAATGAGCAGTACTTC TRBJ2-5 TRBV28 NA NA
CASSVRPENTEAFF TGTGCCAGCAGTGTGAGGCCGGAGAACACTGAAGCTTTCTTT TRBJ1-1 TRBV25-1 NA NA
CASSPATDYGYTF TGCGCCAGCAGCCCCGCGACAGATTATGGCTACACCTTC TRBJ1-2 TRBV4-1 many NA
CSARDGGRGSEQYF TGCAGTGCTAGAGATGGTGGCAGGGGAAGCGAGCAGTACTTC TRBJ2-7 TRBV20-1 NA NA
CASSSPGATNEKLFF TGTGCCAGCTCATCCCCGGGTGCAACTAATGAAAAACTGTTTTTT TRBJ1-4 TRBV18 few NA
CATKLGVNQPQHF TGTGCCACCAAACTAGGGGTCAATCAGCCCCAGCATTTT TRBJ1-5 TRBV15 NA NA
CASSPGAHSGGPSYEQYF TGTGCCAGCAGCCCAGGAGCGCATAGCGGGGGACCTTCCTACGAGCAGTACTTC TRBJ2-7 TRBV2 few TRBD2
CASSQFRGGHETQYF TGCGCCAGCAGCCAATTCCGGGGGGGTCATGAGACCCAGTACTTC TRBJ2-5 TRBV4-3 few TRBD2
CASSMGPSPTDTQYF TGTGCCAGCAGCATGGGCCCGTCCCCGACAGATACGCAGTATTTT TRBJ2-3 TRBV9 NA NA
CASSGAPSYNEQFF TGTGCCAGCTCAGGGGCCCCCTCCTACAATGAGCAGTTCTTC TRBJ2-1 TRBV7-2 NA NA
CASSSETGQETQYF TGTGCCAGCAGTTCAGAGACAGGGCAAGAGACCCAGTACTTC TRBJ2-5 TRBV6-6 few TRBD1
CASSQSPTIGLEQYF TGTGCCAGCAGTCAATCCCCCACGATAGGGCTCGAGCAGTACTTC TRBJ2-7 TRBV12-3/TRBV12-4 few NA
CASSQDLSPLPESGYTF TGCGCCAGCAGCCAAGATCTTTCCCCTCTCCCGGAGTCTGGCTACACCTTC TRBJ1-2 TRBV4-3 NA NA
CSASGTGSGQYF TGCAGTGCTTCAGGGACAGGGAGCGGGCAGTACTTC TRBJ2-5 TRBV20-1 few TRBD1
CASSLHPQDGYTF TGTGCCAGCAGTTTACATCCCCAGGATGGCTACACCTTC TRBJ1-2 TRBV12-3/TRBV12-4 NA NA
CASSRGTGDNEQYF TGTGCCAGCTCAAGAGGGACAGGGGATAACGAGCAGTACTTC TRBJ2-7 TRBV18 NA TRBD1
CASSAGLAGGQETQYF TGTGCCAGCAGCGCGGGACTAGCGGGGGGACAAGAGACCCAGTACTTC TRBJ2-5 TRBV7-2 few TRBD2
CASSIDSSYEQYF TGTGCCAGCAGTATAGACAGCTCCTACGAGCAGTACTTC TRBJ2-7 TRBV2 few NA
CASSSILRETQYF TGTGCCAGCAGCTCCATCCTCCGAGAGACCCAGTACTTC TRBJ2-5 TRBV7-2 few NA
CSAKAGSGAPYF TGCAGTGCTAAAGCCGGGTCCGGGGCCCCGTACTTC TRBJ2-7 TRBV20-1 few NA
CSARTGTGERGYTF TGCAGTGCTAGAACCGGGACAGGGGAACGTGGCTACACCTTC TRBJ1-2 TRBV20-1 few TRBD1
CSARDEGIGNQPQHF TGCAGTGCTAGAGATGAGGGGATTGGCAATCAGCCCCAGCATTTT TRBJ1-5 TRBV20-1 NA NA
CASSSYRGPDNEQFF TGTGCCAGCAGCTCTTACAGGGGACCGGACAATGAGCAGTTCTTC TRBJ2-1 TRBV7-8 NA TRBD1
CASSYKGSSGYTF TGTGCCAGCAGTTACAAGGGGTCGAGTGGCTACACCTTC TRBJ1-2 TRBV6-2/TRBV6-3 NA NA
CASTEGAVTDTQYF TGTGCCAGCACCGAGGGGGCAGTAACAGATACGCAGTATTTT TRBJ2-3 TRBV2 few TRBD1
CASSRAGDGSYEQYF TGTGCCAGCAGCAGAGCAGGGGATGGCTCCTACGAGCAGTACTTC TRBJ2-7 TRBV14 NA NA
CAGSYGLGGDSPLHF TGTGCCGGCAGCTACGGCTTAGGGGGAGATTCACCCCTCCACTTT TRBJ1-6 TRBV6-5 once NA